These 9 T cell receptor beta chains came from one sample sequenced in a study of shared clonotypes between healthy human individuals (dated by TCRdb to the early 2020s). Libraries were prepared through the immunoSEQ multiplex PCR assay. Imported from immuneACCESS, the table was reduced by TCRdb to in-frame sequences with V and J called. These copies leave out some clones; in studies compared against another copy, an unresolved V gene accounts for under half, and the cause of the remainder is not known. The sample data list some 2.3 million clones, and roughly 93% of these were observed just once. Under 0.45% of the sample comes from the top ten. The sequenced sample consisted of naive CD4+ T cells from PBMCs. The cell subset or site tag for this specimen amounts to: CD45RA+ positively selected. These receptors all stem from a man in his late teens or twenties in good health. Some clones in this sample may be carry-over from other donors' samples.

The rearrangement links TRBV5-5 to TRBJ2-7; 9 bases line up with TRBD1. Germline V CDR1 and CDR2: SGHKS, YYEKEE (reference sequence). V dropped 4 bases and J dropped 3; count of bases not matched to a gene: 5. The CDR3 is 14 residues long. The CDR3 DNA is TGTGCCAGCAGCACTGGGACAGGGAACTACGAGCAGTACTTC. It yields the protein CASSTGTGNYEQYF.

This chain joins TRBV2 and TRBJ2-7; D is possibly TRBD1 (5 bases). Germline V CDR1 and CDR2: SNHLY, FYNNEI. V dropped 8 bases and J dropped 0 bases, with 14 bases sitting between them. The CDR3 is made up of 14 amino acids. CDR3 sequence reads: CASLTSGHSYEQYF. The CDR3 DNA follows: TGTGCCAGCTTGACTTCAGGGCACTCCTACGAGCAGTACTTC.

The chain recombines TRBV11-1 with TRBJ2-7; D might be TRBD1 or TRBD2, each matching 5 bases. Germline V lookup: CDR1 SGHAT, CDR2 FQDESV (reference sequence). This CDR3 region has 13 residues. Trimming removed 3 bases from V and 6 bases from J, with 12 bases in between. The CDR3 DNA reads as TGTGCCAGCAGCTTTAGCGCGAGGGGCGAGCAGTACTTC. This translates into CASSFSARGEQYF.

Turning to this clone: One end of the junction is discordant with germline, which a read error may explain. Other DNA sequences in the sample encode the same CDR3. The chain employs TRBV29-1 and TRBJ1-2; TRBD1 agrees at 10 bases. Germline values: CDR1 SQVTM, CDR2 ANQGSEA. The CDR3 sequence is 13 residues long. CDR3: CSVTDRGRDGYTF. CDR3 DNA: TGCAGCGTCACTGACAGGGGGCGGGATGGCTACACTTTC.

This sequence joins TRBV6-1 and TRBJ2-1, with 7 bases fitting TRBD1. The length of the CDR3 is 16 residues. The ends lost 1 base at V and 6 bases at J; junction bases unmatched: 9. CDR1 is MNHNS, CDR2 SASEGT, per germline. DNA for the CDR3: TGTGCCAGCAGTGAAGTTTGGGGACAGCCACTCAATGAGCAGTTCTTC. As protein: CASSEVWGQPLNEQFF.

Concerning this clone: Other DNA sequences within the sample encode an identical CDR3. The chain has TRBV29-1 and TRBJ1-5; D is unresolved. The V end was cut by 4 bases, the J end by 0 bases, with 7 bases between. This CDR3 spans 13 amino acids. Germline assignment: CDR1 SQVTM and CDR2 ANQGSEA. As DNA, the CDR3 is TGCAGCGTTGGTGAACATAGCAATCAGCCCCAGCATTTT. This codes for CSVGEHSNQPQHF. Variable domain in full (rest from reference TRBV29-1 and TRBJ1-5): SAVISQKPSRDICQRGTSLTIQCQVDSQVTMMFWYRQQPGQSLTLIATANQGSEATYESGFVIDKFPISRPNLTFSTLTVSNMSPEDSSIYLCSVGEHSNQPQHFGDGTRLSIL.

V gene TRBV7-9 combines with J gene TRBJ2-1; no reliable D call. Trimming left V 4 bases short and J 9 bases short, with 10 bases between. This CDR3 has 12 residues. Germline V CDR1 and CDR2: SEHNR, FQNEAQ (reference sequence). Here the CDR3 DNA reads TGTGCCAGCAGCTCCGTCTTGGGTGAGCAGTTCTTC. It yields the protein CASSSVLGEQFF. The variable domain in full, completed from reference TRBV7-9 and TRBJ2-1, reads DTGVSQNPRHKITKRGQNVTFRCDPISEHNRLYWYRQTLGQGPEFLTYFQNEAQLEKSRLLSDRFSAERPKGSFSTLEIQRTEQGDSAMYLCASSSVLGEQFFGPGTRLTVL.

V gene TRBV12-5 combines with J gene TRBJ2-2, with 8 bases fitting TRBD2. V shed 5 bases, J shed 0 bases, and the junction held 5 bases outside the gene matches. Germline values: CDR1 LGHNT, CDR2 FRNRAP. The CDR3 has 16 amino acids. The CDR3 sequence is CASGRIAGTNTGELFF. CDR3 nucleotides: TGTGCTAGTGGTCGAATAGCGGGGACGAACACCGGGGAGCTGTTTTTT.

The rearrangement joins TRBV29-1 to TRBJ2-3, with D maybe TRBD1 (5 bases). Trimming removed 4 bases from V and 1 base from J, with 12 bases in between. This CDR3 comprises 14 residues. Germline V CDR1 and CDR2: SQVTM, ANQGSEA. The CDR3 sequence is CSVGLDTRTDTQYF. DNA of the CDR3: TGCAGCGTTGGTCTGGACACACGCACAGATACGCAGTATTTT.